The clone carrying this T cell receptor beta chain was counted many times. The data are from a study of blood T cell repertoires in COVID-19. Across the study: Specimens from acute and convalescent COVID-19 originated in the United States, Italy and Spain. PBMCs, B-cell-depleted T cells, or T cells provided the cDNA or gDNA that made up the material.

In the study's own analysis: Amplification of reference gene primers was used by the study to estimate nucleated cell counts. The assay was immunoSEQ multiplex PCR, and TCRdb's table has in-frame clones only and misses some. That table gives V, J and clone size, and the DNA gave D and trimming. The table includes about 160,000 clones, 79% detected once. Sequencing was performed on peripheral blood. The sequence was collected from a woman in her sixties with COVID-19, enrolled during active disease.

In DNA, the CDR3 is TGCGCCAGCAGCCAGGCCCTCATGACCGGGGAGCTGTTTTTT. Residues: CASSQALMTGELFF. The V and J genes are TRBV4-3 and TRBJ2-2; D unclear. Germline assignment: CDR1 LGHNA and CDR2 YSLEER. The CDR3 totals 14 residues. Trimming took 3 bases from V and 5 from J, leaving 10 bases between them.